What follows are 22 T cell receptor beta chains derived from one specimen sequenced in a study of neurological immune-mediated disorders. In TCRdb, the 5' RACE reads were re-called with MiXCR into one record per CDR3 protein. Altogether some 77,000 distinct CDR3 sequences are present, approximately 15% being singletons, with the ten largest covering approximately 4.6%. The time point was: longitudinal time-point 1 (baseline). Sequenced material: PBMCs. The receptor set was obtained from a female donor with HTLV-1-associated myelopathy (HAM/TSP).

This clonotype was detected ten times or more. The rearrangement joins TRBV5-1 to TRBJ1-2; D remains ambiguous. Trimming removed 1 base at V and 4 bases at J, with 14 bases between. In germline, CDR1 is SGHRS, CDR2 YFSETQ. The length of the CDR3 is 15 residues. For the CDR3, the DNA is TGCGCCAGCAGCTTGTCCGGCAGCACACCCTATGGCTACACCTTC. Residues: CASSLSGSTPYGYTF.

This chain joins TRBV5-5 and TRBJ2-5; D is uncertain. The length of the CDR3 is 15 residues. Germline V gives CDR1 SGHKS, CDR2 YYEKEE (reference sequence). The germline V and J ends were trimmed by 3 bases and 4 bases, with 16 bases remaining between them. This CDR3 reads CASSSIGQFRETQYF. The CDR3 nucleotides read TGTGCCAGCAGCTCCATAGGTCAATTCCGAGAGACCCAGTACTTC.

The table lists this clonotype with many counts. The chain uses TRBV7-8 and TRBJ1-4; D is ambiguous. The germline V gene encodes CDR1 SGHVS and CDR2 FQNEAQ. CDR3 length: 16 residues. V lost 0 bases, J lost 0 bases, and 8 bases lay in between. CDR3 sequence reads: CASSLAPAATNEKLFF. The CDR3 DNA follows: TGTGCCAGCAGCTTAGCGCCAGCCGCAACTAATGAAAAACTGTTTTTT.

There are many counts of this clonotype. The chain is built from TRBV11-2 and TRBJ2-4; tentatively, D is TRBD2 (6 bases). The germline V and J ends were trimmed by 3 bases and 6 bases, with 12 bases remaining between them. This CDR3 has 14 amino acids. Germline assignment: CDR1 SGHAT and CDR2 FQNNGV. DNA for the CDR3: TGTGCCAGCAGCTTCGGGAGTTCAAGAAACATTCAGTACTTC. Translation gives CASSFGSSRNIQYF.

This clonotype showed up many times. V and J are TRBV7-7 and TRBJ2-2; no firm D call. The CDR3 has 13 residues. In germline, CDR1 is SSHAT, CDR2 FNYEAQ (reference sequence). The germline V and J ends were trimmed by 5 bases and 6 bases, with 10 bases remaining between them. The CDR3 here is CASSGVGPGELFF. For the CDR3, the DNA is TGTGCCAGCAGCGGCGTTGGGCCCGGGGAGCTGTTTTTT.

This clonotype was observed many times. CDR3 in amino acids: CASSPPSDEQFF. DNA of the CDR3: TGTGCCAGCAGCCCGCCTAGCGATGAGCAGTTCTTC. J is TRBJ2-1 and V is TRBV7-3; D possibly corresponds to TRBD2 (6 bases). CDR1 and CDR2 from the germline V gene are SGHTA and FQGTGA. The V end lost 5 bases, the J end lost 8 bases, and 10 bases lay between the germline ends. This CDR3 contains 12 residues.

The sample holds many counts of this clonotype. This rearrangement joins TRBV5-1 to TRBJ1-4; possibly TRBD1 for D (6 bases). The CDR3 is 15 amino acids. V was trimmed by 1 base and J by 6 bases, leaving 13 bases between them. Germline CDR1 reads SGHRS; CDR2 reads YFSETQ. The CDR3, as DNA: TGCGCCAGCAGCTTGAGGGGGATCGGAGATGAAAAACTGTTTTTT. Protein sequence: CASSLRGIGDEKLFF.

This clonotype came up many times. CDR3 bases: TGCGCCAGCAGCCGGCAGGGGGCAAGGAACACCGGGGAGCTGTTTTTT. It encodes CASSRQGARNTGELFF. The chain uses TRBV4-1 and TRBJ2-2, with 8 bases identical to TRBD1. V dropped 4 bases and J dropped 1; count of bases not matched to a gene: 5. The germline V gene has CDR1 MGHRA and CDR2 YSYEKL. The CDR3 is 16 residues long.

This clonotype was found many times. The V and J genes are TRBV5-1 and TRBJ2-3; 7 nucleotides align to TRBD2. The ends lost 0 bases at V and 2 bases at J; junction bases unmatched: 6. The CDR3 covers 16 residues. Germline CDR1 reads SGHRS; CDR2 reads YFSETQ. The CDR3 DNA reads TGCGCCAGCAGCTTGGCGTCTAGCGGCCCCACAGATACGCAGTATTTT. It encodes CASSLASSGPTDTQYF.

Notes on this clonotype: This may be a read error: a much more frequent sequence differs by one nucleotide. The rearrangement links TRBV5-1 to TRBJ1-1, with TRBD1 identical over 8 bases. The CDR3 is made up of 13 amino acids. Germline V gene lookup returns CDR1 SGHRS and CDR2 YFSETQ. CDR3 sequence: CVSKETGVTEAFF. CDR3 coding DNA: TGCGTCAGCAAGGAGACAGGGGTCACTGAAGCTTTCTTT. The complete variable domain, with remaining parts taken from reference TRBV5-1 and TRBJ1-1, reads KAGVTQTPRYLIKTRGQQVTLSCSPISGHRSVSWYQQTPGQGLQFLFEYFSETQRNKGNFPGRFSGRQFSNSRSEMNVSTLELGDSALYLCVSKETGVTEAFFGQGTRLTVV.

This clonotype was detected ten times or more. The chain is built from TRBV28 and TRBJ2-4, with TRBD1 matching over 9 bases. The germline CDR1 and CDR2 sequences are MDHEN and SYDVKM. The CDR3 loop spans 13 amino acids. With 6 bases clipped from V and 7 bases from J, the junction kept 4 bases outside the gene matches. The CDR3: CASRAGQGNIQYF. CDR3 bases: TGTGCCAGCAGGGCCGGACAGGGGAACATTCAGTACTTC.

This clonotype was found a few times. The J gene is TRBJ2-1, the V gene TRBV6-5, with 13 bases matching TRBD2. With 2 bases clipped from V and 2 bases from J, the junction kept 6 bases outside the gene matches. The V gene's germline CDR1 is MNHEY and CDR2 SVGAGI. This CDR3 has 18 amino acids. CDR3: CASSYDRTSGGPYNEQFF. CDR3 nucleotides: TGTGCCAGCAGTTACGACCGGACTAGCGGGGGCCCCTACAATGAGCAGTTCTTC.

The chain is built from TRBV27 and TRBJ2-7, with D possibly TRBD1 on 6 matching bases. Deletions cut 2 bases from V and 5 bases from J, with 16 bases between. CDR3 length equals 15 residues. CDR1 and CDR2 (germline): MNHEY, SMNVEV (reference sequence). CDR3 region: CASSLGWQGTNEQYF. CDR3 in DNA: TGTGCCAGCAGTTTAGGTTGGCAGGGGACCAACGAGCAGTACTTC.

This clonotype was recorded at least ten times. The CDR3 reads CASSYLGRENIQYF. CDR3 coding DNA: TGTGCCAGCAGTTACTTGGGGCGGGAAAACATTCAGTACTTC. The genes are TRBV6-2 or TRBV6-3 and TRBJ2-4, with D perhaps being TRBD1 or TRBD2 (5 bases each). Germline values: CDR1 MNHEY, CDR2 SVGEGT. The CDR3 is 14 residues long. V was pared by 1 base and J by 5 bases, with 9 bases between.

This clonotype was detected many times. CDR3 nucleotides: TGTGCCAGCAGCTCCGGGACAGGGGGGGGTGAGCAGTACTTC. It codes for CASSSGTGGGEQYF. J is TRBJ2-7 and V is TRBV7-7; 11 nucleotides match TRBD1. Unmatched junction bases numbered 6, after V lost 4 bases and J lost 7 bases. The CDR3 length is 14 residues. Germline V gives CDR1 SSHAT, CDR2 FNYEAQ (reference sequence).

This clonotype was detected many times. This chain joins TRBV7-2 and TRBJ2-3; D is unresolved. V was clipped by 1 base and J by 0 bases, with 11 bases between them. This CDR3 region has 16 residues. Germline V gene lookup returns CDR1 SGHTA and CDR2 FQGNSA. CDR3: CASSLGYQRSTDTQYF. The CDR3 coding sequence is TGTGCCAGCAGCTTAGGGTACCAGAGAAGCACAGATACGCAGTATTTT.

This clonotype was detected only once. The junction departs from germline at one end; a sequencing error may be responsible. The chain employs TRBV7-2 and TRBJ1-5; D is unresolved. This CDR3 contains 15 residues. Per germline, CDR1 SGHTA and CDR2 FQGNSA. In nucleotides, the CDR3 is TGTGACAGCAGCTTTTACTGGCAGATGAATCGGCCCCAGCATTTT. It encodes CDSSFYWQMNRPQHF.

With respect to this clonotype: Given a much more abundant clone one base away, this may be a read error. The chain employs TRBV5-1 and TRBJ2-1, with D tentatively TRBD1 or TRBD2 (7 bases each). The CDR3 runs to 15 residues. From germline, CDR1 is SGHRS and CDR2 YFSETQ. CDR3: CACSLGGGESNEQFF. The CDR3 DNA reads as TGCGCCTGCAGCTTGGGAGGGGGCGAGAGTAATGAGCAGTTCTTC.

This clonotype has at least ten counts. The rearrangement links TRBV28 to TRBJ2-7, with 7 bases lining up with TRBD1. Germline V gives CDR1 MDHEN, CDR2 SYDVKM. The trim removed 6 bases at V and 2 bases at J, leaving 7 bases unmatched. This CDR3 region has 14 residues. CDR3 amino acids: CASRRPGQTYEQYF. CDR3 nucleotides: TGTGCCAGCAGGCGCCCGGGACAGACCTACGAGCAGTACTTC.

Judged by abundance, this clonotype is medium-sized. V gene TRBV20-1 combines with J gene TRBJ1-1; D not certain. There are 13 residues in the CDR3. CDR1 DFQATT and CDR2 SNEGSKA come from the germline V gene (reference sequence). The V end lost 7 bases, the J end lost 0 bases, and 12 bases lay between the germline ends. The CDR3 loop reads CSVDGGVNTEAFF. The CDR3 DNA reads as TGCAGTGTTGATGGTGGGGTGAACACTGAAGCTTTCTTT.

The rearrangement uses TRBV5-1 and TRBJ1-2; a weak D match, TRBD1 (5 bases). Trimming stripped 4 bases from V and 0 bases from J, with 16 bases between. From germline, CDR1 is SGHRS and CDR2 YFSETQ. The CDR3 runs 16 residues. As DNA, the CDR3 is TGCGCCAGCAGCCCCGCCGGGGCTTCCGCTAACTATGGCTACACCTTC. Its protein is CASSPAGASANYGYTF. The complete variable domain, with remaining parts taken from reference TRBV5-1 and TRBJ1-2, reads KAGVTQTPRYLIKTRGQQVTLSCSPISGHRSVSWYQQTPGQGLQFLFEYFSETQRNKGNFPGRFSGRQFSNSRSEMNVSTLELGDSALYLCASSPAGASANYGYTFGSGTRLTVV.

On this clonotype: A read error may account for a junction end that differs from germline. CDR3 coding DNA: TGCGCTAGCAGGTCTGACAGTGGGCCCTACAATGAGCAGTTCTTC. This codes for CASRSDSGPYNEQFF. The chain joins TRBV5-1 to TRBJ2-1; D may be TRBD1 (5 bases). The CDR3 totals 15 residues. Germline V gene lookup returns CDR1 SGHRS and CDR2 YFSETQ. Drawing the rest from reference TRBV5-1 and TRBJ2-1, the complete variable domain is KAGVTQTPRYLIKTRGQQVTLSCSPISGHRSVSWYQQTPGQGLQFLFEYFSETQRNKGNFPGRFSGRQFSNSRSEMNVSTLELGDSALYLCASRSDSGPYNEQFFGPGTRLTVL.